The T cell receptor beta chain described here comes from a study of blood T cell repertoires in COVID-19. Overall study: T cells, B-cell-depleted T cells, or PBMCs supplied cDNA or gDNA.

Per the original data handling: How many nucleated cells were present was estimated from reference gene primer amplification. Produced via immunoSEQ multiplex PCR; TCRdb's table is partial and in-frame only. V, J and clone size are those of that table, while D and trimming were read from the DNA. This sample has more than 95,000 clones, with roughly 85% found just once. Trimming took 5 bases from V and 7 from J, leaving 15 bases between them. Germline loops: CDR1 LNHNV, CDR2 YYDKDF (reference sequence). This CDR3 has 14 residues. Patients at the Seattle site were enrolled during active infection and followed longitudinally.

This TCR was recovered from a woman of 80 years or more with COVID-19, enrolled during active disease. This chain uses TRBV15 with TRBJ1-5; the D is unclear. Sequenced input: peripheral blood. CDR3 amino acids: CATSDFVGGQPQHF. In DNA, the CDR3 is TGTGCCACCAGCGATTTTGTGGGAGGCCAGCCCCAGCATTTT.